Below are 6 T cell receptor beta chains sequenced from a single sample in a study of CD8 T cells in ankylosing spondylitis. TCRdb called the 5' RACE reads again in MiXCR, with one record for every CDR3 protein. Found here are about 340,000 distinct CDR3 sequences, 20% to 25% of them singletons; the top ten hold around 13%. The sequenced sample was blood, either unsorted or a sorted T cell fraction (not recorded which). The receptors were gathered from a male donor with ankylosing spondylitis or in good health (not recorded which).

This chain connects TRBV29-1 to TRBJ2-7; 7 bases line up with TRBD2. Germline loops: CDR1 SQVTM, CDR2 ANQGSEA. The CDR3 covers 14 residues. J lost 2 bases, V lost 2 bases, and 6 bases had no gene match. DNA of the CDR3: TGCAGCGTTGAATTGGGGGGGGGTCCCTACGAGCAGTACTTC. Its translation is CSVELGGGPYEQYF.

The chain recombines TRBV12-3 or TRBV12-4 with TRBJ1-1; a weak D match, TRBD1 (6 bases). V was cut by 5 bases and J by 6 bases, with 22 bases left in between. This CDR3 has 16 residues. The CDR3 nucleotides read TGTGCCAGCAGTCCAACGGACAGCCCCCATAGCCCTGAAGCTTTCTTT. Its translation is CASSPTDSPHSPEAFF.

The genes are TRBV10-3 and TRBJ2-7; D possibly corresponds to TRBD2 (5 bases). The CDR3 is made up of 14 amino acids. CDR1 and CDR2 from the germline V gene are ENHRY and SYGVKD. V was cut by 10 bases and J by 0 bases, with 16 bases left in between. The CDR3 loop is CAKILAGLSYEQYF. The DNA of the CDR3 is TGTGCCAAAATCCTTGCGGGCCTCTCCTACGAGCAGTACTTC.

V gene TRBV5-6 combines with J gene TRBJ2-7; weak D call: TRBD2 (5 bases). Between the trimmed V and J ends, which lost 7 bases and 3 bases, there was a span of 14 bases. CDR3 length: 13 amino acids. Per germline, CDR1 SGHDT and CDR2 YYEEEE. In DNA form, the CDR3 reads TGTGCCAGCGGCCCGAGGGAGTTCTACGAGCAGTACTTC. It is translated as CASGPREFYEQYF.

The table lists this clonotype with a few counts. The V gene is TRBV12-3 or TRBV12-4, the J gene TRBJ1-4, with a tentative D call TRBD1 (5 bases). CDR3 size: 13 residues. Trimming took off 9 bases at V and 6 bases at J, with 14 bases between the two ends. The CDR3 sequence: CASGRVSYEKLFF. The CDR3 DNA is TGTGCCAGTGGCAGGGTCTCGTATGAAAAACTGTTTTTT.

V and J are TRBV3-1 and TRBJ2-7; possible D gene TRBD1, 6 bases. Germline CDR1 is LGHDT and CDR2 is YNNKEL (reference sequence). V was trimmed by 5 bases and J by 0 bases, leaving 11 bases between them. The CDR3 contains 14 residues. In DNA, the CDR3 is TGTGCCAGCAGCTCGCGGACAGACTCCTACGAGCAGTACTTC. This codes for CASSSRTDSYEQYF.